A single sample gave rise to the 20 T cell receptor beta chains below, sequenced in a study of blood T cell repertoires in COVID-19. Using immunoSEQ multiplex PCR, the repertoire was profiled, and TCRdb retains in-frame clones only, with some absent. This table has about 360,000 clones, 70% to 90% appearing once. The sequenced material came from PBMCs or T cells enriched from blood (not recorded which). The receptors derive from a man in his forties in a cohort exposed to, infected with or recovered from COVID-19 (not recorded which).

V usage is TRBV19 and J usage is TRBJ2-2; D possibly corresponds to TRBD2 (5 bases). Germline V gene data show CDR1 as LNHDA and CDR2 as SQIVND (reference sequence). This CDR3 spans 16 amino acids. Trimming stripped 1 base from V and 4 bases from J, with 13 bases between. CDR3 DNA sequence: TGTGCCAGTAGTATAGTCGACCTAGGAGGCACCGGGGAGCTGTTTTTT. Amino acid sequence: CASSIVDLGGTGELFF.

The chain uses TRBV5-4 and TRBJ2-3, with 7 positions matching TRBD2. The CDR3 spans 15 residues. V shed 5 bases, J shed 1 base, and the junction held 7 bases outside the gene matches. In germline, CDR1 is SGHNT, CDR2 YYREEE (reference sequence). Here the CDR3 DNA reads TGTGCCAGCAGGGCGGGAACTAGCGGCACAGATACGCAGTATTTT. It codes for CASRAGTSGTDTQYF. The full variable domain, with the rest looked up from reference TRBV5-4 and TRBJ2-3, is ETGVTQSPTHLIKTRGQQVTLRCSSQSGHNTVSWYQQALGQGPQFIFQYYREEENGRGNFPPRFSGLQFPNYSSELNVNALELDDSALYLCASRAGTSGTDTQYFGPGTRLTVL.

This chain links TRBV9 with TRBJ2-1, with 7 bases fitting TRBD2. V was clipped by 4 bases and J by 7 bases; unmatched bases: 5. This CDR3 spans 13 amino acids. Germline values: CDR1 SGDLS, CDR2 YYNGEE. In nucleotides, the CDR3 is TGTGCCAGCAGCCGTGGGGGAGGGAATGAGCAGTTCTTC. This encodes CASSRGGGNEQFF.

This clone was counted a single time. This chain links TRBV19 with TRBJ1-5; possible D gene TRBD1, 6 bases. Germline assignment: CDR1 LNHDA and CDR2 SQIVND (reference sequence). The CDR3 is made up of 14 amino acids. V lost 5 bases and J lost 4, with 12 bases in between. The CDR3 region has the DNA TGTGCCAGTAGTGCCACAGGGAGAAATCAGCCCCAGCATTTT. It is translated as CASSATGRNQPQHF.

This clone was observed a single time. This chain connects TRBV10-3 to TRBJ1-5, with TRBD1 matching 11 bases. CDR1 is ENHRY, CDR2 SYGVKD, per germline. Trimming took 6 bases from V and 0 from J; bases not matched to a gene: 10. The CDR3 consists of 18 residues. The CDR3 DNA reads as TGTGCCATCAGCTCGGACAGGGGGCCCCTCGATAGCAATCAGCCCCAGCATTTT. Amino acids: CAISSDRGPLDSNQPQHF.

The chain is built from TRBV5-1 and TRBJ2-2, with 11 nucleotides matching TRBD2. CDR1 is SGHRS and CDR2 is YFSETQ in the germline V gene. This CDR3 is 17 amino acids long. V gave up 4 bases and J gave up 4 bases; unmatched junction bases: 9. The CDR3: CASSVISGRATTGELFF. CDR3 in DNA: TGCGCCAGCAGCGTCATTAGCGGGAGGGCCACCACCGGGGAGCTGTTTTTT.

This rearrangement joins TRBV3-1 (or the pseudogene TRBV3-2) to TRBJ2-7; TRBD2 aligns across 8 bases. The V gene end was trimmed by 1 base and the J gene end by 2 bases; junction bases not matched to a gene: 7. There are 16 residues in the CDR3. CDR1 is LGHDT, CDR2 YNNKEL, per germline (reference sequence). CDR3 DNA sequence: TGTGCCAGCAGCCAAGCTCCCAGCGGGAGTACCTACGAGCAGTACTTC. Its protein is CASSQAPSGSTYEQYF.

V is TRBV28 and J is TRBJ2-5; 13 bases line up with TRBD2. Per germline, CDR1 MDHEN and CDR2 SYDVKM. This CDR3 has 18 residues. V dropped 5 bases and J dropped 2; count of bases not matched to a gene: 11. In nucleotides, the CDR3 is TGTGCCAGCAGTCGCTCCGGGACTAGCGGGATGGGGCAAGAGACCCAGTACTTC. Translation: CASSRSGTSGMGQETQYF.

V is TRBV19 and J is TRBJ2-7, with 7 bases aligning to TRBD1. Per germline, CDR1 LNHDA and CDR2 SQIVND (reference sequence). V was pared by 0 bases and J by 2 bases, with 7 bases of the junction left unmatched. The CDR3 is 16 amino acids. This CDR3 reads CASSIDPWDRAYEQYF. The CDR3 nucleotides read TGTGCCAGTAGTATAGATCCCTGGGACAGAGCCTACGAGCAGTACTTC. The full variable domain, completed using reference TRBV19 and TRBJ2-7, is DGGITQSPKYLFRKEGQNVTLSCEQNLNHDAMYWYRQDPGQGLRLIYYSQIVNDFQKGDIAEGYSVSREKKESFPLTVTSAQKNPTAFYLCASSIDPWDRAYEQYFGPGTRLTVT.

The rearrangement joins TRBV3-1 (or the pseudogene TRBV3-2) to TRBJ2-7; TRBD2 aligns across 7 bases. Germline CDR1 LGHDT, CDR2 YNNKEL (reference sequence). This CDR3 comprises 15 residues. V trimming: 2 bases; J trimming: 3 bases; junction bases outside the gene matches: 7. The DNA of the CDR3 is TGTGCCAGCAGCCAACGGCTAGCGGACGACTACGAGCAGTACTTC. It codes for CASSQRLADDYEQYF.

The rearrangement links TRBV10-3 to TRBJ1-4, with D possibly being TRBD1 (6 bases). The germline V and J ends were trimmed by 2 bases and 7 bases, with 11 bases remaining between them. Germline values: CDR1 ENHRY, CDR2 SYGVKD. This CDR3 contains 14 residues. The DNA of the CDR3 is TGTGCCATCAGTGAGGGGGGGGCCAGTGAAAAACTGTTTTTT. Translating gives CAISEGGASEKLFF.

The J gene is TRBJ1-6, the V gene TRBV11-2; D is undetermined. CDR3 length: 16 amino acids. Germline assignment: CDR1 SGHAT and CDR2 FQNNGV. V lost 3 bases and J 0 bases, leaving 9 bases between the germline ends. CDR3 residues: CASSFGESSYNSPLHF. The CDR3, as DNA: TGTGCCAGCAGCTTCGGGGAGAGCTCCTATAATTCACCCCTCCACTTT.

The chain has TRBV7-2 and TRBJ1-2, with TRBD1 as a possible D gene (6 bases). Trimming took 5 bases from V and 4 from J, leaving 8 bases between them. This CDR3 contains 12 residues. Germline loops: CDR1 SGHTA, CDR2 FQGNSA. The CDR3, as DNA: TGTGCCAGCAGCGCGACAGGCTATGGCTACACCTTC. This sequence encodes CASSATGYGYTF.

As for this clone: The same CDR3 arises from other DNA sequences in this sample as well. V usage is TRBV7-2 and J usage is TRBJ2-7; 11 bases map to TRBD1. Per germline, CDR1 SGHTA and CDR2 FQGNSA. The CDR3 has 15 residues. V lost 4 bases and J lost 0; bases outside the gene matches: 2. CDR3 amino acids: CASSSGTGGSYEQYF. DNA of the CDR3: TGTGCCAGCAGCTCCGGGACAGGGGGCTCCTACGAGCAGTACTTC.

The table lists this clone with a count of one. V and J are TRBV12-3 or TRBV12-4 and TRBJ1-4; 7 bases are shared with TRBD1. V lost 6 bases to trimming and J lost 10 bases; unmatched junction nucleotides: 8. The CDR3 covers 13 residues. CDR3 nucleotides: TGTGCCAGCAGCCAGGGGGAGGAGAGAAAACTGTTTTTT. This sequence encodes CASSQGEERKLFF.

The CDR3: CASSTRAFSPLHF. DNA of the CDR3: TGTGCCAGCAGTACGAGGGCGTTCTCACCCCTCCACTTT. This rearrangement joins TRBV28 to TRBJ1-6; no clear D gene. Deletions cut 5 bases from V and 10 bases from J, with 12 bases between. In germline, CDR1 is MDHEN, CDR2 SYDVKM. The CDR3 is made up of 13 amino acids.

This clone has a single count. The chain combines TRBV5-1 with TRBJ1-4; the D gene is possibly TRBD1 (6 bases). Trimming cost V 3 bases and J 0 bases, with 9 bases left between them. This CDR3 has 15 amino acids. In germline, CDR1 is SGHRS, CDR2 YFSETQ. The CDR3 region has the DNA TGCGCCAGCAGCTCCCGGACAGCAACTAATGAAAAACTGTTTTTT. This translates into CASSSRTATNEKLFF.

The rearrangement uses TRBV5-1 and TRBJ2-1; D not certain. Germline assignment: CDR1 SGHRS and CDR2 YFSETQ. The V gene lost 4 bases and the J gene lost 1 base, with 15 bases spanning the gap. This CDR3 contains 16 residues. CDR3 coding DNA: TGCGCCAGCAGCGATCGAGGAAGACGGTCCTACAATGAGCAGTTCTTC. Amino acid sequence: CASSDRGRRSYNEQFF. The full variable domain, completed using reference TRBV5-1 and TRBJ2-1, is KAGVTQTPRYLIKTRGQQVTLSCSPISGHRSVSWYQQTPGQGLQFLFEYFSETQRNKGNFPGRFSGRQFSNSRSEMNVSTLELGDSALYLCASSDRGRRSYNEQFFGPGTRLTVL.

This clone was counted a single time. V is TRBV5-1 and J is TRBJ1-6, with a weak D call TRBD1 (6 bases). Germline V CDR1 and CDR2: SGHRS, YFSETQ. The V end was cut by 2 bases, the J end by 6 bases, with 12 bases between. The CDR3 is 15 residues long. CDR3 nucleotide sequence: TGCGCCAGCAGCTTCCAGGGGAACCCTAATTCACCCCTCCACTTT. This sequence encodes CASSFQGNPNSPLHF.

The chain recombines TRBV28 with TRBJ1-2; 9 bases are shared with TRBD1. The CDR3 has 14 residues. The germline CDR1 and CDR2 sequences are MDHEN and SYDVKM. V gave up 5 bases and J gave up 4 bases; unmatched junction bases: 5. The CDR3 loop is CASSLPTGGYGYTF. DNA for the CDR3: TGTGCCAGCAGTCTCCCGACAGGGGGCTATGGCTACACCTTC.